This T cell receptor (beta chain) was captured by sequencing in a study of blood T cell repertoires in COVID-19. Study context: Acute-phase and convalescent COVID-19 samples originated in the United States, Italy and Spain.

Produced via immunoSEQ multiplex PCR; TCRdb's table is partial and in-frame only. The sample holds fewer than 450,000 clones, about nine tenths seen once. Germline CDR1 and CDR2: MNHEY and SVGAGI. The CDR3 is 15 residues long. Trimming shortened V by 5 bases and J by 1 base, and 9 bases separated the two germline ends. Sequencing used PBMCs or T cells enriched from blood (not recorded which). The chain joins TRBV6-5 to TRBJ2-6, with D possibly TRBD2 on 5 matching bases. This clonotype was obtained from a man younger than 35 who had recovered from COVID-19. The DNA for the CDR3 is TGTGCCAGCAGTACCGGGGAATCTGGGGCCAACGTCCTGACTTTC. Amino acid sequence: CASSTGESGANVLTF.